This TCR beta chain was documented in a study of shared clonotypes between healthy human individuals. J gave up 2 bases and V 2 bases, and 3 bases lay outside the gene matches. This CDR3 comprises 14 residues. Germline V CDR1 and CDR2: MNHEY, SVGAGI. Clones were sequenced by immunoSEQ multiplex PCR, and TCRdb holds only the in-frame ones, with some missing. Of around 2,000,000 clones in the sample, less than 95% are singletons; the top ten hold around 1.2%. Only CD45RO-negative cells positively selected for CCR7 counted as naive CD8 cells, so terminally differentiated effector memory CD45RA+ cells were excluded. To note about this clone: In the same sample, other DNA sequences code for this CDR3.

Sequencing was performed on naive CD8+ T cells sorted from blood. The chain uses TRBV6-5 and TRBJ2-7; 7 bases agree with TRBD1. The TCR sequence derives from a man aged 18 to 30 in good health. CDR3 sequence (DNA): TGTGCCAGCAGTTACGGGACAGACCCCTACGAGCAGTACTTC. It translates to CASSYGTDPYEQYF.